The table lists the clone carrying this T cell receptor (beta chain) with many counts. This sample was taken from a study of blood T cells in healthy people across ages. Trimming shortened V by 1 base and J by 1 base, and 17 bases separated the two germline ends. Germline V gives CDR1 SEHNR, CDR2 FQNEAQ (reference sequence). The CDR3 contains 17 residues. Primers used in a second PCR of roughly 7 to 12 cycles were a sample-barcoded 5' primer and a J-beta primer mix. From the 5' RACE reads, TCRdb called clonotypes with MiXCR, one entry per CDR3 protein. The table lists more than 650,000 distinct CDR3 sequences, approximately 24% of them singletons. These data also featured in a second study, about T cells of mothers and their children.

What was sequenced was blood. The sequence was obtained from a boy aged 10-17 years in good health. The rearrangement uses TRBV7-9 and TRBJ2-7; tentatively, D is TRBD2 (5 bases). CDR3 amino acids: CASSLGSAGLRSYEQYF. The DNA of the CDR3 is TGTGCCAGCAGCTTAGGGTCGGCAGGACTTAGATCCTACGAGCAGTACTTC.